This entry describes one T cell receptor (beta chain). A read error is the likely source, as a far larger clone sits one nucleotide away. The sample carries other DNA sequences with the same CDR3. Germline CDR1 reads SEHNR; CDR2 reads FQNEAQ (reference sequence). Trimming removed 4 bases at V and 5 bases at J, with 5 bases between. This CDR3 comprises 11 residues. The sample originates from a study of shared clonotypes between healthy human individuals. TCRdb's copy holds only in-frame clones and misses some; the assay was immunoSEQ multiplex PCR. The table includes 450,000 to 600,000 clones, roughly 78% detected once.

This clonotype originated in a woman aged 40 to 55 in good health. Some clones in this sample may be carry-over from other donors' samples. This rearrangement joins TRBV7-9 to TRBJ2-5, with no clear D. Sequenced input: PBMCs. The CDR3 region is CASSSRETQYF. CDR3 DNA sequence: TGTGCCAGCAGCTCCCGGGAGACCCAGTACTTC.